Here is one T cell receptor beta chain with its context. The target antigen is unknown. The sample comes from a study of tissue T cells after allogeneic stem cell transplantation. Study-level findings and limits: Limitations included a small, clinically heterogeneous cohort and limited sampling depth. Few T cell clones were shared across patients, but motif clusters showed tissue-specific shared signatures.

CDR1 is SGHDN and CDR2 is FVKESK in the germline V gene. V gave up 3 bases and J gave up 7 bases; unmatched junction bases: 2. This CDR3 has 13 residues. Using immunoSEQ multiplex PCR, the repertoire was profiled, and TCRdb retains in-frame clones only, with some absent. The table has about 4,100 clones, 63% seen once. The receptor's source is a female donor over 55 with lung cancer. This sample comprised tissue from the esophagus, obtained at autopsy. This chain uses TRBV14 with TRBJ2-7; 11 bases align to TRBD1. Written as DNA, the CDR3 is TGTGCCAGCAGCCAGGACAGGGGGCGTGAGCAGTACTTC. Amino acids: CASSQDRGREQYF.